A single sample gave rise to the 17 T cell receptor beta chains below, sequenced in a study of control samples from healthy donors and cancer patients. Profiling relied on immunoSEQ multiplex PCR, and the TCRdb table lists in-frame clones only, not all of them. The data show about 180,000 clones, 90% seen once. The sequenced material came from blood. These receptor sequences come from a woman aged 45-65 years in good health.

This clone has only one observation. This chain joins TRBV5-4 and TRBJ2-6; 7 bases line up with TRBD2. With V trimmed by 3 bases and J by 0 bases, 6 bases remained unmatched. Germline V gives CDR1 SGHNT, CDR2 YYREEE (reference sequence). The CDR3 consists of 17 residues. CDR3 region: CASSSPSGTSGANVLTF. CDR3 DNA sequence: TGTGCCAGCAGCTCGCCTAGCGGAACCTCTGGGGCCAACGTCCTGACTTTC.

V usage is TRBV7-9 and J usage is TRBJ1-1, with TRBD1 matching over 10 bases. This CDR3 comprises 16 residues. Per the germline V gene, CDR1 is SEHNR and CDR2 is FQNEAQ (reference sequence). Trimming took 3 bases from V and 0 from J; bases not matched to a gene: 4. For the CDR3, the DNA is TGTGCCAGCAGCTTTAGGACAGGGGGGATGAACACTGAAGCTTTCTTT. Its translation: CASSFRTGGMNTEAFF.

The chain couples TRBV20-1 to TRBJ1-5; possible D gene TRBD1, 5 bases. V lost 6 bases and J 6 bases, leaving 6 bases between the germline ends. The CDR3 contains 10 residues. Germline V lookup: CDR1 DFQATT, CDR2 SNEGSKA (reference sequence). In DNA form, the CDR3 reads TGCAGTGCCGGGGGTCAGCCCCAGCATTTT. Its translation: CSAGGQPQHF.

The genes are TRBV4-1 and TRBJ2-5, with D maybe TRBD1 (6 bases). The V gene's germline CDR1 is MGHRA and CDR2 YSYEKL. The CDR3 is 15 residues long. V was clipped by 0 bases and J by 7 bases, with 15 bases between them. CDR3 sequence reads: CASSQDDRPVGTQYF. The CDR3 coding sequence is TGCGCCAGCAGCCAAGACGACAGGCCGGTGGGGACCCAGTACTTC.

The genes are TRBV4-2 and TRBJ1-5, with a possible D match to TRBD1 (6 bases). Germline V CDR1 and CDR2: LGHNA, YNFKEQ. The CDR3 has 14 amino acids. V was clipped by 3 bases and J by 2 bases, with 8 bases between them. This chain's CDR3 is CASSQDSGNQPQHF. DNA of the CDR3: TGTGCCAGCAGCCAGGACAGTGGCAATCAGCCCCAGCATTTT.

This clone was observed once. This chain uses TRBV9 with TRBJ1-4, with D possibly being TRBD1 (5 bases). V lost 3 bases and J lost 5, with 14 bases in between. Germline V CDR1 and CDR2: SGDLS, YYNGEE. CDR3 length: 15 amino acids. The CDR3 nucleotides read TGTGCCAGCAGCGCCGAGGGACGGGGAAATGAAAAACTGTTTTTT. Its protein is CASSAEGRGNEKLFF. The whole variable domain, remainder taken from reference TRBV9 and TRBJ1-4, is DSGVTQTPKHLITATGQRVTLRCSPRSGDLSVYWYQQSLDQGLQFLIQYYNGEERAKGNILERFSAQQFPDLHSELNLSSLELGDSALYFCASSAEGRGNEKLFFGSGTQLSVL.

The chain has TRBV10-3 and TRBJ1-2; 8 bases line up with TRBD1. The CDR3 consists of 12 residues. Germline CDR1 is ENHRY and CDR2 is SYGVKD. The ends lost 10 bases at V and 8 bases at J; junction bases unmatched: 9. CDR3 in amino acids: CATRQGIGGYTF. CDR3 nucleotide sequence: TGTGCCACCCGACAGGGGATTGGGGGCTACACCTTC.

The rearrangement links TRBV28 to TRBJ1-2; TRBD1 might be the D (6 bases). The CDR3 runs to 15 residues. The V end lost 2 bases, the J end lost 1 base, and 11 bases lay between the germline ends. Germline CDR1 and CDR2: MDHEN and SYDVKM. The CDR3 nucleotides read TGTGCCAGCAGTTTAGGGGGGGCGAGTAACTATGGCTACACCTTC. Its translation is CASSLGGASNYGYTF.

As concerns this clone: The same CDR3 arises from other DNA sequences in this sample as well. In nucleotides, the CDR3 is TGCAGCGTTCGGGACGGAGGAAACACCATATATTTT. It specifies CSVRDGGNTIYF. The chain employs TRBV29-1 and TRBJ1-3; the D gene is possibly TRBD1 (5 bases). The germline CDR1 and CDR2 sequences are SQVTM and ANQGSEA. The CDR3 contains 12 residues. The V gene lost 5 bases and the J gene lost 4 bases, with 9 bases spanning the gap.

The chain couples TRBV10-3 to TRBJ2-7; 9 bases fit TRBD1. The germline gives CDR1 ENHRY, CDR2 SYGVKD. The length of the CDR3 is 16 residues. J gave up 0 bases and V 7 bases, and 10 bases lay outside the gene matches. Written as DNA, the CDR3 is TGTGCCATCACCGCGGGCACGGGACAGGGCTCCTACGAGCAGTACTTC. Protein: CAITAGTGQGSYEQYF.

The genes are TRBV7-3 and TRBJ2-1; TRBD2 might be the D (5 bases). V was trimmed by 5 bases and J by 3 bases, leaving 11 bases between them. Germline assignment: CDR1 SGHTA and CDR2 FQGTGA. There are 14 residues in the CDR3. CDR3 region: CASSPQGGYNEQFF. CDR3 DNA sequence: TGTGCCAGCAGCCCTCAAGGAGGCTACAATGAGCAGTTCTTC.

V and J are TRBV7-9 and TRBJ2-1; 7 nucleotides line up with TRBD1. Germline V CDR1 and CDR2: SEHNR, FQNEAQ (reference sequence). The CDR3 runs 15 residues. Trimming removed 5 bases from V and 1 base from J; junction bases left unmatched: 5. CDR3 protein: CASSLPTGSYNEQFF. CDR3 coding DNA: TGTGCCAGCAGCCTTCCGACAGGGTCCTACAATGAGCAGTTCTTC.

The chain links TRBV24-1 to TRBJ2-2; tentative D call: TRBD2 (6 bases). V was pared by 8 bases and J by 3 bases, with 15 bases between. Per germline, CDR1 KGHDR and CDR2 SFDVKD. The CDR3 runs to 15 residues. CDR3 region: CATNTGTQDTGELFF. For the CDR3, the DNA is TGTGCCACCAACACCGGGACTCAGGACACCGGGGAGCTGTTTTTT.

The chain is built from TRBV2 and TRBJ1-1, with no clear D. The CDR3 consists of 11 residues. V lost 6 bases, J lost 3 bases, and 5 bases lay in between. Germline V gene sequence: CDR1 SNHLY, CDR2 FYNNEI. The CDR3 here is CASRGYTEAFF. The DNA of the CDR3 is TGTGCCAGCAGGGGGTACACTGAAGCTTTCTTT.

The J gene is TRBJ2-5, the V gene TRBV21-1; the table calls TRBD1, which could not be checked here. TRBV21-1 is recorded as a pseudogene. The CDR3 is made up of 15 amino acids. The CDR3 nucleotides are TGTGCCAGCACCAAAAATGGTCAGGGGGCGGAGACCCAGTACTTC. Translation gives CASTKNGQGAETQYF.

The chain combines TRBV9 with TRBJ1-1; 7 bases map to TRBD1. The CDR3 consists of 12 residues. Trimming cost V 4 bases and J 7 bases; bases outside gene matches: 4. Germline values: CDR1 SGDLS, CDR2 YYNGEE. For the CDR3, the DNA is TGTGCCAGCAGCCGGACAGGAATTGAAGCTTTCTTT. It encodes CASSRTGIEAFF.

The chain is built from TRBV10-3 and TRBJ1-2; 8 bases are shared with TRBD1. The CDR3 has 14 residues. Germline V gene lookup returns CDR1 ENHRY and CDR2 SYGVKD. The ends lost 3 bases at V and 8 bases at J; junction bases unmatched: 8. Here the CDR3 DNA reads TGTGCCATCAGTGACACGGGACAGGTAGAGGGCTACACCTTC. It codes for CAISDTGQVEGYTF.